This entry describes one T cell receptor beta chain. The data were obtained in a study of blood T cell repertoires in COVID-19. Data came from immunoSEQ multiplex PCR; TCRdb stores just in-frame clones and leaves some out. The sample gives about 90,000 clones, roughly nine tenths of which show up once; about 1.8% is in the top ten. The CDR3 contains 15 residues. V was pared by 2 bases and J by 7 bases, with 6 bases of the junction left unmatched. The germline V gene encodes CDR1 MDHEN and CDR2 SYDVKM. Sequenced: peripheral blood. This clonotype was obtained from a human donor with active COVID-19. The donor label of this sample is uncertain. V and J are TRBV28 and TRBJ2-1; 9 bases map to TRBD1. The CDR3 DNA sequence: TGTGCCAGCAGTTTACCCGGGACAGGGTTTAATGAGCAGTTCTTC. Protein: CASSLPGTGFNEQFF.